Described below is a single T cell receptor (beta chain) sequence and its context. The antigen remains unidentified. A much larger clone lies one base from this, so it may be a read error. V trimming: 8 bases; J trimming: 4 bases; junction bases outside the gene matches: 5. The CDR3 spans 13 residues. Germline loops: CDR1 SNHLY, CDR2 FYNNEI. Time point denoted: pre-sensitization, week 0. Treatment here: therapeutic diphenylcyclopropenone sensitization with weekly scalp DPC. The entry originates in a study of human T cells and chemical hapten exposure. Study conclusions and caveats: Expanded TCRs produced significantly more large CDR3 similarity clusters than controls did. Sensitization with DPC brought no change to TCRs above 1 in 1000 in frequency.

In TCRdb, the RACE reads were re-called with MiXCR into one record per CDR3 protein. The sample contains 60,000 to 75,000 distinct CDR3 sequences, 6.5% to 8.5% of which appear only once. The sample consisted of whole blood, taken in connection with sensitization to the hapten diphenylcyclopropenone (DPC). The chain joins TRBV2 to TRBJ2-5; 9 bases are a match to TRBD2. The source is a woman in her twenties or thirties with alopecia areata. Some clones in this sample may be carry-over from other donors' samples. Written as DNA, the CDR3 is TGTGCCAGCGGGACTAGCCCTTCAGAGACCCAGTACTTC. This gives the protein CASGTSPSETQYF.